Following are 32 T cell receptor beta chains from one sample sequenced in a study of blood T cell repertoires in COVID-19. Clones were read by immunoSEQ multiplex PCR, and TCRdb kept only the in-frame ones, dropping some. The sample has 300,000 to 350,000 clones; about 90% are singletons. Specimen: PBMCs or T cells enriched from blood (not recorded which). These receptors were collected from a woman aged 18-35 years with acute COVID-19.

Notes on this clone: It is unclear where the CDR3 begins or ends on the DNA, so no DNA is shown, and the CDR3 is as TCRdb lists it. The chain links TRBV10-1 to TRBJ1-1; the table gives TRBD1 as D, unverified against the DNA. Germline CDR1 and CDR2: WNHNN and SYGVQD (reference sequence). Both ends counted, the CDR3 spans 14 residues. The CDR3 sequence: CASSSSAGGTEAFF.

The chain carries TRBV24-1 and TRBJ2-1; 7 positions match TRBD2. In germline, CDR1 is KGHDR, CDR2 SFDVKD. The CDR3 is 16 amino acids. Trimming cost V 5 bases and J 0 bases; bases outside gene matches: 6. The CDR3 nucleotides are TGTGCCACCAGTGCCCAAGCGGGGAGCTCCTACAATGAGCAGTTCTTC. Translation gives CATSAQAGSSYNEQFF.

This sequence joins TRBV19 and TRBJ1-2; D ambiguous. Germline assignment: CDR1 LNHDA and CDR2 SQIVND (reference sequence). The CDR3 totals 15 residues. Trimming took 6 bases from V and 4 from J, leaving 18 bases between them. In DNA, the CDR3 is TGTGCCAGTAGAGCGGGCCCAGTCGGAAGCTATGGCTACACCTTC. It yields the protein CASRAGPVGSYGYTF.

The chain is built from TRBV6-5 and TRBJ2-7, with 9 bases lining up with TRBD2. The CDR3 sequence is 15 residues long. Germline assignment: CDR1 MNHEY and CDR2 SVGAGI. V shed 2 bases, J shed 4 bases, and the junction held 6 bases outside the gene matches. The CDR3, as DNA: TGTGCCAGCAGTTACGGGGGACTAGCCTCTTACGAGCAGTACTTC. Its protein is CASSYGGLASYEQYF.

The rearrangement links TRBV19 to TRBJ1-2, with D hard to call. Trimming shortened V by 10 bases and J by 4 bases, and 19 bases separated the two germline ends. The CDR3 length is 14 residues. The germline V gene has CDR1 LNHDA and CDR2 SQIVND (reference sequence). CDR3 protein: CATNWAGEGYGYTF. The CDR3 DNA reads as TGTGCCACCAACTGGGCAGGAGAGGGCTATGGCTACACCTTC.

The J gene is TRBJ2-7, the V gene TRBV18; 8 bases map to TRBD2. The length of the CDR3 is 15 residues. Germline V gene lookup returns CDR1 KGHSH and CDR2 LQKENI. With 6 bases clipped from V and 6 bases from J, the junction kept 13 bases outside the gene matches. The chain's CDR3 is CASSAGRLAFGEQYF. In nucleotides, the CDR3 is TGTGCCAGCTCGGCCGGGAGACTAGCGTTTGGCGAGCAGTACTTC.

CDR3 nucleotide sequence: TGTGCCAGCAGTTTAAGGGGGCGTTGGGTTGGAAACACCATATATTTT. The encoded protein is CASSLRGRWVGNTIYF. This sequence joins TRBV28 and TRBJ1-3; TRBD1 matches at 7 bases. Germline loops: CDR1 MDHEN, CDR2 SYDVKM. With 2 bases clipped from V and 3 bases from J, the junction kept 7 bases outside the gene matches. This CDR3 comprises 16 residues. The whole variable domain, remainder taken from reference TRBV28 and TRBJ1-3, is DVKVTQSSRYLVKRTGEKVFLECVQDMDHENMFWYRQDPGLGLRLIYFSYDVKMKEKGDIPEGYSVSREKKERFSLILESASTNQTSMYLCASSLRGRWVGNTIYFGEGSWLTVV.

This chain joins TRBV28 and TRBJ1-4, with 8 bases lining up with TRBD1. CDR3 size: 15 residues. Per germline, CDR1 MDHEN and CDR2 SYDVKM. The V and J ends lost 5 bases and 3 bases, in that order; junction bases with no gene match: 5. The CDR3 region is CASSLGTGPNEKLFF. In DNA, the CDR3 is TGTGCCAGCAGTCTGGGGACAGGCCCTAATGAAAAACTGTTTTTT.

The chain combines TRBV28 with TRBJ1-4, with D perhaps matching TRBD1 (5 bases). The V gene lost 5 bases and the J gene lost 6 bases, with 10 bases spanning the gap. From germline, CDR1 is MDHEN and CDR2 SYDVKM. The CDR3 is made up of 13 amino acids. Written as DNA, the CDR3 is TGTGCCAGCAGTCAGGACACTGATGAAAAACTGTTTTTT. It is translated as CASSQDTDEKLFF.

The rearrangement uses TRBV9 and TRBJ1-2, with TRBD1 identical over 9 bases. J gave up 4 bases and V 4 bases, and 11 bases lay outside the gene matches. The CDR3 has 16 amino acids. CDR1 is SGDLS and CDR2 is YYNGEE in the germline V gene. The CDR3 bases are TGTGCCAGCAGCCCAGGGAGGACAGGGGTATCCTATGGCTACACCTTC. This gives the protein CASSPGRTGVSYGYTF. Full variable domain (missing parts from reference TRBV9 and TRBJ1-2): DSGVTQTPKHLITATGQRVTLRCSPRSGDLSVYWYQQSLDQGLQFLIQYYNGEERAKGNILERFSAQQFPDLHSELNLSSLELGDSALYFCASSPGRTGVSYGYTFGSGTRLTVV.

The V and J genes are TRBV21-1 and TRBJ2-5; the table's D call of TRBD2 was not tested on the DNA. TRBV21-1 is recorded as a pseudogene. The length of the CDR3 is 15 residues. DNA for the CDR3: TGTGCCAGCAGCGGCCGACTAGCGGGAGGTGAGACCCAGTACTTC. As protein: CASSGRLAGGETQYF.

In nucleotides, the CDR3 is TGTGCCAGCAGTTACTCCCAGGGGCAAAACAGATATGGCTACACCTTC. Its translation is CASSYSQGQNRYGYTF. The chain recombines TRBV6-5 with TRBJ1-2; D perhaps matches TRBD1 (6 bases). This CDR3 is 16 amino acids long. With 0 bases removed from V and 5 bases from J, the gap between germline ends came to 16 bases. Germline lookup yields CDR1 MNHEY and CDR2 SVGAGI.

The CDR3 nucleotides are TGTGCCAGTAGTGACTATGGGACTAGCGTCTCCCATGAGCAGTTCTTC. It yields the protein CASSDYGTSVSHEQFF. The chain carries TRBV19 and TRBJ2-1; TRBD2 matches 10 bases. Germline V gene data show CDR1 as LNHDA and CDR2 as SQIVND (reference sequence). Trimming took 5 bases from V and 8 from J; bases not matched to a gene: 12. The CDR3 is 16 residues long.

V usage is TRBV19 and J usage is TRBJ1-5; TRBD1 aligns across 7 bases. This CDR3 contains 15 residues. Germline V gene lookup returns CDR1 LNHDA and CDR2 SQIVND (reference sequence). The ends lost 4 bases at V and 5 bases at J; junction bases unmatched: 8. The DNA for the CDR3 is TGTGCCAGTAGTAATCAGGGGGGAGGTGATCAGCCCCAGCATTTT. Residues: CASSNQGGGDQPQHF.

This chain uses TRBV24-1 with TRBJ2-7; TRBD1 aligns across 9 bases. Germline V gene sequence: CDR1 KGHDR, CDR2 SFDVKD. V lost 4 bases and J lost 5; bases outside the gene matches: 14. CDR3 size: 17 residues. The CDR3 sequence is CATSDTTTGTGTHEQYF. Here the CDR3 DNA reads TGTGCCACCAGTGACACTACAACCGGGACAGGGACCCACGAGCAGTACTTC.

The V and J genes are TRBV6-5 and TRBJ1-6; D is perhaps TRBD1 (6 bases). Germline CDR1 is MNHEY and CDR2 is SVGAGI. The CDR3 spans 15 residues. V lost 7 bases to trimming and J lost 4 bases, with 14 bases between them. The CDR3 protein is CASTPGAAYNSPLHF. The CDR3 DNA follows: TGTGCCAGCACCCCAGGGGCTGCTTATAATTCACCCCTCCACTTT.

This chain's CDR3 is CASSPGSNQPQHF. In DNA form, the CDR3 reads TGTGCCAGCAGCCCAGGTAGCAATCAGCCCCAGCATTTT. The chain employs TRBV7-3 and TRBJ1-5, with D uncertain. Trimming left V 5 bases short and J 0 bases short, with 5 bases between. Germline V gene sequence: CDR1 SGHTA, CDR2 FQGTGA. The CDR3 has 13 amino acids.

The rearrangement uses TRBV20-1 and TRBJ2-7; no clear D. This CDR3 is built from 11 residues. V gave up 0 bases and J gave up 4 bases, with 4 bases separating them. In germline, CDR1 is DFQATT, CDR2 SNEGSKA (reference sequence). CDR3 coding DNA: TGCAGTGCTAGAGACCAATACGAGCAGTACTTC. Amino acids: CSARDQYEQYF.

This rearrangement joins TRBV7-9 to TRBJ2-2; 8 bases align to TRBD2. The CDR3 is made up of 15 amino acids. The germline V gene has CDR1 SEHNR and CDR2 FQNEAQ (reference sequence). V trimming: 6 bases; J trimming: 3 bases; junction bases outside the gene matches: 6. The CDR3 sequence: CASRARAGDTGELFF. The CDR3 DNA follows: TGTGCCAGCAGAGCAAGAGCGGGGGACACCGGGGAGCTGTTTTTT.

This rearrangement joins TRBV5-1 to TRBJ1-1; D possibly corresponds to TRBD1 (6 bases). The CDR3 length is 15 residues. V lost 2 bases to trimming and J lost 6 bases, with 17 bases between them. CDR1 is SGHRS, CDR2 YFSETQ, per germline. As DNA, the CDR3 is TGCGCCAGCAGCTTTCAGGGGAGTGAGTGGGCTGAAGCTTTCTTT. Translated, it gives CASSFQGSEWAEAFF.

The chain combines TRBV19 with TRBJ2-1; TRBD1 might be the D (6 bases). Per the germline V gene, CDR1 is LNHDA and CDR2 is SQIVND (reference sequence). The V end lost 4 bases, the J end lost 6 bases, and 13 bases lay between the germline ends. The length of the CDR3 is 14 residues. CDR3 nucleotide sequence: TGTGCCAGTAGTACCTTTGGACAGCCCAATGAGCAGTTCTTC. Amino acids: CASSTFGQPNEQFF.

The chain carries TRBV27 and TRBJ1-6; 9 bases are shared with TRBD1. The CDR3 loop spans 16 amino acids. Germline-derived CDR1 and CDR2 are MNHEY and SMNVEV (reference sequence). J gave up 4 bases and V 4 bases, and 5 bases lay outside the gene matches. The CDR3 region has the DNA TGTGCCAGCAGTTCTCAAGGACAGGGGTATAATTCACCCCTCCACTTT. Its protein product is CASSSQGQGYNSPLHF.

V usage is TRBV27 and J usage is TRBJ2-1; TRBD2 might be the D (6 bases). The V and J ends lost 4 bases and 3 bases respectively, with 13 bases between them. Germline CDR1 and CDR2: MNHEY and SMNVEV (reference sequence). The CDR3 has 15 amino acids. The CDR3 spells CASSWSGANYNEQFF. CDR3 nucleotide sequence: TGTGCCAGCAGTTGGTCGGGAGCGAACTACAATGAGCAGTTCTTC.

The V call is TRBV28, the J call TRBJ1-5; D is perhaps TRBD1 (5 bases). The ends were cut back, 7 bases at V and 3 bases at J, with 13 bases in the middle. The CDR3 totals 14 residues. Germline V lookup: CDR1 MDHEN, CDR2 SYDVKM. The CDR3 spells CASTTGGFNQPQHF. For the CDR3, the DNA is TGTGCCAGCACCACGGGGGGGTTCAATCAGCCCCAGCATTTT.

This clone has just a few counts. The chain carries TRBV6-1 and TRBJ2-2; no clear D gene. Germline values: CDR1 MNHNS, CDR2 SASEGT. Trimming cost V 2 bases and J 6 bases, with 10 bases left between them. There are 14 residues in the CDR3. CDR3 protein: CASSERVVPGELFF. CDR3 in DNA: TGTGCCAGCAGTGAACGGGTAGTTCCCGGGGAGCTGTTTTTT.

The chain combines TRBV28 with TRBJ1-2; D is undetermined. The V gene's germline CDR1 is MDHEN and CDR2 SYDVKM. Trimming cost V 5 bases and J 6 bases, with 13 bases left between them. The CDR3 runs 13 residues. The CDR3 coding sequence is TGTGCCAGCAGTCCTCAGGAAATTCATGGCTACACCTTC. It yields the protein CASSPQEIHGYTF.

This chain joins TRBV5-1 and TRBJ1-4; the D gene is possibly TRBD1 (6 bases). Germline V gene sequence: CDR1 SGHRS, CDR2 YFSETQ. The length of the CDR3 is 14 residues. V was shortened by 4 bases and J by 3 bases, with 10 bases between the two germline ends. CDR3 in amino acids: CASSRDTANEKLFF. The CDR3 DNA follows: TGCGCCAGCAGCAGGGACACTGCTAATGAAAAACTGTTTTTT.

The V and J genes are TRBV5-5 and TRBJ1-3, with a tentative D call TRBD1 (5 bases). Trimming left V 0 bases short and J 4 bases short, with 11 bases between. The length of the CDR3 is 15 residues. CDR1 SGHKS and CDR2 YYEKEE come from the germline V gene (reference sequence). CDR3 DNA sequence: TGTGCCAGCAGCTTGGCGGGGGATGCAGGAAACACCATATATTTT. Amino acids: CASSLAGDAGNTIYF. Filled out from reference TRBV5-5 and TRBJ1-3, the complete variable domain reads DAGVTQSPTHLIKTRGQQVTLRCSPISGHKSVSWYQQVLGQGPQFIFQYYEKEERGRGNFPDRFSARQFPNYSSELNVNALLLGDSALYLCASSLAGDAGNTIYFGEGSWLTVV.

The chain carries TRBV2 and TRBJ1-5, with D tentatively TRBD1 (6 bases). Germline values: CDR1 SNHLY, CDR2 FYNNEI. This CDR3 is 19 amino acids long. Trimming took 7 bases from V and 0 from J, leaving 25 bases between them. The CDR3 is CASTPSLRGWFYSNQPQHF. The DNA for the CDR3 is TGTGCCAGCACCCCCAGTCTGAGGGGGTGGTTTTATAGCAATCAGCCCCAGCATTTT.

The V gene is TRBV28, the J gene TRBJ2-7; TRBD2 matches 10 bases. Trimming at V came to 4 bases and at J to 7 bases, leaving 19 bases not matched to a gene. This CDR3 contains 18 residues. The V gene's germline CDR1 is MDHEN and CDR2 SYDVKM. As DNA, the CDR3 is TGTGCCAGCAGTTCACTAGCGGGATCATCTCCATCCTACGAGGAGCAGTACTTC. Its translation: CASSSLAGSSPSYEEQYF.

The chain employs TRBV4-1 and TRBJ2-1; TRBD2 might be the D (5 bases). There are 17 residues in the CDR3. Germline assignment: CDR1 MGHRA and CDR2 YSYEKL. Trimming left V 0 bases short and J 0 bases short, with 12 bases between. The CDR3 nucleotides are TGCGCCAGCAGCCAAGATCCTCCGGGGAGCTCCTACAATGAGCAGTTCTTC. Translated, it gives CASSQDPPGSSYNEQFF.

Concerning this clone: The identical CDR3 is also encoded by other nucleotide sequences in the sample. The V gene is TRBV28, the J gene TRBJ1-5; D possibly corresponds to TRBD1 (6 bases). Germline V lookup: CDR1 MDHEN, CDR2 SYDVKM. V was clipped by 4 bases and J by 4 bases, with 8 bases between them. CDR3 length equals 13 residues. The CDR3 DNA follows: TGTGCCAGCAGTTATAGGGGGAATCAGCCCCAGCATTTT. This encodes CASSYRGNQPQHF.